The clone carrying this TCR beta chain was counted only a few times. Its cognate antigen is unknown. Full-length variable regions came from constant-region reverse primers plus semi-nested Nested Universal Primer A PCR. TCRdb re-called the 5' RACE reads through MiXCR, storing one row per CDR3 protein. The sample shows some 57,000 distinct CDR3 sequences, roughly 15% of them seen only once. Study results and limitations: Tumor Tregs overlapped most with tumor, then blood, naive CD4+ cells. In terms of TCR gene usage, tumor memory CD4+ T cells clustered together with blood and lymph node memory CD4+ cells, as well as with lymph node naive CD4+ cells.

The material sequenced was naive CD4+ T cells sorted from blood. Subset given: naive CD4+ T cells, CD4+CD45RA+CD25-. The source of this sequence is a female donor with breast cancer.

The CDR3 protein is CASSQTGGEQYF. For the CDR3, the DNA is TGTGCCAGCAGCCAGACAGGGGGAGAGCAGTACTTC. This chain links TRBV7-6 with TRBJ2-7, with TRBD1 matching 9 bases. V dropped 5 bases and J dropped 7; count of bases not matched to a gene: 3. This CDR3 has 12 residues. Per the germline V gene, CDR1 is SGHVS and CDR2 is FNYEAQ.